This T cell receptor (beta chain) was identified during a study of lymphopenia after photon versus proton radiotherapy. General study findings and limits: Authors raise, but do not show, better survival with proton therapy. After lymphocyte nadir, photon-treated repertoires showed oligoclonal expansion, especially CD8+ Temra. In patients who died, overall survival fell as post-nadir TCR diversity dropped more.

To note about this clone: No antigen is known for it.

Germline V gene lookup returns CDR1 SEHNR and CDR2 FQNEAQ (reference sequence). This CDR3 spans 13 amino acids. V was pared by 11 bases and J by 3 bases, with 8 bases of the junction left unmatched. Method: immunoSEQ multiplex PCR; TCRdb's copy keeps in-frame clones and lacks some. The sample lists tens of thousands of clones, approximately 83% seen once, with 2% to 3% in the top ten. Here the sequenced sample was peripheral blood, taken from a patient treated with photon-based radiotherapy. The rearrangement uses TRBV7-9 and TRBJ2-7, with TRBD1 matching over 9 bases. The TCR originated in a man in his forties with gastric cancer. CDR3 protein: CASASGQGYEQYF. The CDR3 DNA sequence: TGTGCCTCAGCTTCGGGACAGGGCTACGAGCAGTACTTC.